The present T cell receptor (beta chain) was sequenced within a study of T cells in localized non-small cell lung cancer. Trimming removed 4 bases from V and 3 bases from J, with 16 bases in between. CDR1 and CDR2 (germline): SGHRS, YFSETQ. The length of the CDR3 is 15 residues. The data were produced by immunoSEQ multiplex PCR, yet TCRdb's version contains in-frame clones alone and is incomplete. The top ten clones hold around 3.9% of a sample with about 26,000 clones, more than 85% of them seen once. Study findings and constraints: It was uninvolved adjacent lung that showed the highest T cell clonality, exceeding tumor. Appearing in adjacent lung were a median roughly 60 of the top 100 tumor clones.

As concerns this clone: Its antigen is not known.

The V gene is TRBV5-1, the J gene TRBJ1-2; D is uncertain. This sequence was found in a female donor older than 55 with stage II squamous cell lung carcinoma. This material consisted of peripheral blood, taken before any cancer treatment. CDR3 loop: CASSLTDGRDYGYTF. In DNA form, the CDR3 reads TGCGCCAGCAGCCTTACAGACGGGAGGGACTATGGCTACACCTTC.